This T cell receptor (beta chain) was recovered during a study of cytomegalovirus exposure and HLA in healthy donors. Study-wide findings and caveats: Most TCRs appeared rarely, but some public TCRs recurred in many donors.

On this clone: Antigen unknown.

A multiplex PCR was run with 60 Vbeta primers and 13 Jbeta primers. The protocol was immunoSEQ multiplex PCR, while the TCRdb copy is restricted to in-frame clones and leaves out a portion. Among some 150,000 clones listed, approximately 82% were seen once. The germline V gene encodes CDR1 MNHEY and CDR2 SMNVEV (reference sequence). V dropped 2 bases and J dropped 6; count of bases not matched to a gene: 4. The CDR3 spans 14 residues. The sample taken for sequencing was PBMCs. The chain employs TRBV27 and TRBJ1-1, with 9 bases aligning to TRBD1. The clonotype was recovered from a man younger than 35 in good health and CMV-seropositive. CDR3 bases: TGTGCCAGCAGTTTAGGGACAGGGTTGTCTGAAGCTTTCTTT. Translating gives CASSLGTGLSEAFF.